This T cell receptor beta chain was found in a study of T cells in Graves' hyperthyroidism and ophthalmopathy. This clonotype came up a few times. Its specificity is unknown. It was RNA transcripts that yielded the amplified TCR beta CDR3 regions. The TCR CDR3 was amplified in a first-round RT-PCR using the HTBI primer set. TCRdb re-analysed the multiplex PCR reads in MiXCR, keeping a single row per CDR3 protein. The sample lists hundreds of thousands of distinct CDR3 sequences; 14% were seen once. V dropped 4 bases and J dropped 7; count of bases not matched to a gene: 11. CDR3 size: 15 residues. Germline V gene sequence: CDR1 DFQATT, CDR2 SNEGSKA (reference sequence). The study, taken as a whole, reports: Blood also contained most expanded thyroid clonotypes above 0.001.

V usage is TRBV20-1 and J usage is TRBJ2-7, with TRBD1 identical over 12 bases. Sequenced: blood. The sequence came from a woman younger than 35 with Graves' hyperthyroidism. CDR3 sequence (DNA): TGCAGTGCTATCTCCGGGACAGGGGGCGCGGGAGAGCAGTACTTC. As protein: CSAISGTGGAGEQYF.